This TCR beta chain was retrieved from a study of radiation and T cells in renal cell carcinoma. The CDR3 loop spans 16 amino acids. Noted time point: blood 4 weeks post-SBRT, at nephrectomy. Treatment described: 15 Gy SBRT to primary tumor, nephrectomy 4 weeks later. Nephrectomy followed 15 Gy stereotactic body radiation by 4 weeks. Assay used: immunoSEQ multiplex PCR; TCRdb lists only in-frame clones, some missing. The sample lists around 78,000 clones, about nine tenths occurring once. This receptor was obtained from an older woman with renal cell carcinoma. The rearrangement links TRBV21-1 to TRBJ2-7; the table's D call, TRBD1, has no DNA check behind it. TRBV21-1 is a recognized pseudogene. The sequenced sample was blood, obtained from a patient whose treatment included radiotherapy and nephrectomy. As DNA, the CDR3 is TGTGCCAGCAGCTCCCCCCCGACAGACGACTCCTACGAGCAGTACTTC. It is translated as CASSSPPTDDSYEQYF.